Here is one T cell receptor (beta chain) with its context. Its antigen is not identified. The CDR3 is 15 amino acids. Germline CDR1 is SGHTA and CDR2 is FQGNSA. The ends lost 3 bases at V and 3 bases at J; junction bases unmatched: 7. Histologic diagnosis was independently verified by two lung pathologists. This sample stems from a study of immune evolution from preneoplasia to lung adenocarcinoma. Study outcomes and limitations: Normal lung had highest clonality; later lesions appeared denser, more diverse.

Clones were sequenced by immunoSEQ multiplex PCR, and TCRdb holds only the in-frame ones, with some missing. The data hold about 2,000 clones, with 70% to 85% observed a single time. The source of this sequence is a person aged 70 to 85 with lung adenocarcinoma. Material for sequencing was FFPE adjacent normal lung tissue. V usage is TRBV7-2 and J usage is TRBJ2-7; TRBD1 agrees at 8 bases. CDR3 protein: CASSFTGQGGYEQYF. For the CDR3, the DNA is TGTGCCAGCAGCTTTACCGGACAGGGAGGCTACGAGCAGTACTTC.